The entry below describes one T cell receptor beta chain. Its specificity is unknown. This entry comes from a study of cytomegalovirus exposure and HLA in healthy donors. Study observations and caveats: Cytomegalovirus association was assigned to 170 or so TCR beta chains. An ancestry cluster, one associated with Asian ancestry, reportedly showed fewer N-insertions than the roughly 700-donor mean in a later analysis.

The PCR ran on 60 Vbeta and 13 Jbeta primers. Clones were sequenced by immunoSEQ multiplex PCR, and TCRdb holds only the in-frame ones, with some missing. Among some 120,000 clones listed, more than 80% were seen once. The length of the CDR3 is 15 residues. Germline loops: CDR1 LGHNA, CDR2 YSLEER. The V end was cut by 2 bases, the J end by 7 bases, with 12 bases between. The specimen was PBMCs. This clonotype was sampled from a male donor in good health and CMV-seronegative. The chain links TRBV4-3 to TRBJ1-6, with a weak D call TRBD1 (6 bases). CDR3 region: CASSQLGQNNSPLHF. CDR3 DNA sequence: TGCGCCAGCAGCCAACTAGGACAGAACAATTCACCCCTCCACTTT.